The 3 T cell receptor beta chains below all came from one sample that was sequenced in a study of graft-versus-host responses after intestinal transplantation. Here immunoSEQ multiplex PCR was the method, and the copy in TCRdb shows in-frame clones only, minus some. The repertoire holds approximately 99,000 clones, with 90% to 95% as singletons. Their antigen targets remain unknown. This specimen was unstimulated CD4+ T cells sorted from spleen or lymph node cells, taken before transplant. The source of these receptors is a human donor who was the organ donor for an intestinal transplant.

The gene calls are TRBV6-1 and TRBJ2-1, with a weak D call TRBD2 (6 bases). Trimming shortened V by 2 bases and J by 6 bases, and 11 bases separated the two germline ends. The CDR3 spans 14 residues. The germline gives CDR1 MNHNS, CDR2 SASEGT. CDR3 amino acids: CASSEQWRGNEQFF. The CDR3 DNA reads TGTGCCAGCAGTGAACAGTGGCGGGGCAATGAGCAGTTCTTC.

This sequence joins TRBV6-6 and TRBJ2-5, with a weak D call TRBD1 (6 bases). V was cut by 6 bases and J by 1 base, with 9 bases left in between. The germline CDR1 and CDR2 sequences are MNHNY and SVGAGI (reference sequence). The CDR3 has 13 residues. CDR3 region: CASSRTVQETQYF. Here the CDR3 DNA reads TGTGCCAGCAGCAGGACAGTCCAAGAGACCCAGTACTTC.

The chain couples TRBV7-2 to TRBJ2-7; 8 positions agree with TRBD2. Trimming took 5 bases from V and 4 from J; bases not matched to a gene: 13. Germline loops: CDR1 SGHTA, CDR2 FQGNSA. The CDR3 has 16 residues. CDR3 loop: CASSLLGSGGAYEQYF. The CDR3 DNA reads as TGTGCCAGCAGCCTCCTAGGATCCGGGGGGGCTTACGAGCAGTACTTC.